This T cell receptor beta chain is from a study of T cell responses to AZD1222 COVID-19 vaccine. Samples with a second dose at about 4 or about 12 weeks were pooled together. Measured with immunoSEQ multiplex PCR; TCRdb has only the in-frame clones, and not every one. The table shows tens of thousands of clones, with roughly 89% occurring only once. This CDR3 has 12 residues. Per the germline V gene, CDR1 is LGHDT and CDR2 is YNNKEL (reference sequence). The V gene lost 4 bases and the J gene lost 7 bases, with 10 bases spanning the gap. This clonotype was obtained from an adult who received the AZD1222 COVID-19 vaccine. Material: peripheral blood, obtained 28 days after the second AZD1222 dose. The V call is TRBV3-1 (or the pseudogene TRBV3-2), the J call TRBJ1-2; D call uncertain. As DNA, the CDR3 is TGTGCCAGCAGCCGATCGGACGTTGGCTACACCTTC. Translating gives CASSRSDVGYTF.